This T cell receptor (beta chain) is drawn from a study of Graves' ophthalmopathy and Graves' hyperthyroidism. On the study more broadly: Untreated patients at initial diagnosis provided peripheral blood. Overall study findings and caveats: Prediction of ophthalmopathy progression reached around 71% sensitivity and roughly 72% specificity. Blood shared most expanded thyroid clonotypes above 0.001 frequency.

The CDR3 has 17 residues. Trimming took 5 bases from V and 0 from J, leaving 20 bases between them. This clonotype appeared many times. Its antigen is unidentified. Under 3 months in duration, the ophthalmopathy in affected donors had moderate-to-severe activity, CAS ≥3 and NOSPECS ≥4. RNA transcripts yielded amplified TCR beta CDR3 regions. HTBI primers were employed in first-round RT-PCR, then a second-round multiplex PCR followed. TCRdb processed the multiplex PCR reads anew with MiXCR; each CDR3 protein has one entry. The table includes about 400,000 distinct CDR3 sequences, approximately 20% detected once.

The receptor was derived from a young woman with Graves' ophthalmopathy. Sample: peripheral blood. V is TRBV12-3 or TRBV12-4 and J is TRBJ2-7; D may be TRBD2 (6 bases). DNA for the CDR3: TGTGCCAGCAGTGGCCGGCCTAGCGAACCGATCTCCTACGAGCAGTACTTC. It is translated as CASSGRPSEPISYEQYF.